This TCR beta chain comes out of a study of cytomegalovirus exposure and HLA in healthy donors. Turning to the study itself: Ancestry clustering placed roughly four fifths of several hundred genotyped donors in the Caucasian-associated cluster.

PCR was performed using 60 Vbeta and 13 Jbeta primers. Methods used by the authors: Unique TCR beta chains numbered around 75 million in a later analysis, with approximately 10 million shared. TCRdb's table, derived via immunoSEQ multiplex PCR, lists solely in-frame clones and lacks some. The V and J calls and clone size were taken over from that table, and D and trimming were inferred from the DNA. The sample records 100,000 to 150,000 clones, about 81% being singletons. This CDR3 spans 17 amino acids. V was trimmed by 0 bases and J by 6 bases, leaving 21 bases between them. Germline lookup yields CDR1 SGHRS and CDR2 YFSETQ. The table lists this clone with a few counts. Its matching antigen is unknown. Study results and limitations: Some segments of the V type, notably TRBV6-2 and TRBV6-3, were excluded as indistinguishable.

The chain combines TRBV5-1 with TRBJ1-1; a weak D match, TRBD1 (5 bases). Sequenced input: PBMCs. This clonotype was sampled from a woman between 25 and 40 years old in good health and CMV-seronegative. The CDR3 bases are TGCGCCAGCAGCTTGGGGCCCGGTCGGGGGAGGGGAGCTGAAGCTTTCTTT. As protein: CASSLGPGRGRGAEAFF.